This T cell receptor beta chain originates from a study of T cells in Graves' hyperthyroidism and ophthalmopathy. Overall study: Specimen type is peripheral blood, collected at initial diagnosis prior to any treatment.

From RNA transcripts, TCR beta CDR3 regions were amplified. Primed by the HTBI set, a first-round RT-PCR was run on the TCR CDR3. TCRdb reprocessed the multiplex PCR reads via MiXCR and lists one record per CDR3 protein. Here the sample spans around 340,000 distinct CDR3 sequences, approximately 15% being singletons. The study's findings and limits: Blood held most thyroid clonotypes expanded above 0.001 frequency. Ophthalmopathy and stable hyperthyroidism were told apart by a 13 V-J model.

An absence of ophthalmopathy progression within 18 months meant stable Graves' hyperthyroidism. On this clonotype itself: Its cognate antigen is unknown.

Trimming stripped 3 bases from V and 6 bases from J, with 18 bases between. This CDR3 contains 16 residues. Germline V CDR1 and CDR2: SGHRS, YFSETQ. The specimen sequenced was blood. The sequence derives from a woman in her twenties or thirties with Graves' hyperthyroidism. V and J are TRBV5-1 and TRBJ2-2; D is perhaps TRBD1 or TRBD2 (5 bases each). The CDR3 spells CASSSISAGSAGELFF. DNA for the CDR3: TGCGCCAGCAGCTCTATATCGGCAGGGAGTGCCGGGGAGCTGTTTTTT.